Listed here are 9 T cell receptor beta chains from one sample, sequenced in a study of molecular identifiers for immune sequencing clone quantification. Via MiXCR, TCRdb re-called the PCR reads, giving one row per CDR3 protein. The table lists roughly 55,000 distinct CDR3 sequences, around 33% of them singletons. Material for sequencing was naive CD8+ T cells from blood, with Jurkat cell RNA spiked in. Subset of the sample: FACS-sorted CD8+CD4-CCR7+CD45RA+ naive T cells. The receptor source for this set is a human donor in good health. Some libraries in this study had Jurkat cell RNA spiked in.

This clonotype was recorded a few times. The chain has TRBV12-3 or TRBV12-4 and TRBJ1-4; the D is unclear. The V and J ends lost 6 bases and 12 bases respectively, with 14 bases between them. This CDR3 spans 12 amino acids. The CDR3 here is CASSPDGLELFF. Here the CDR3 DNA reads TGTGCCAGCAGCCCGGACGGCCTGGAACTGTTTTTT.

The V gene is TRBV27, the J gene TRBJ1-5, with D unclear. Per the germline V gene, CDR1 is MNHEY and CDR2 is SMNVEV (reference sequence). The CDR3 length is 13 residues. Trimming pared 0 bases from V and 7 bases from J, leaving 7 bases between. CDR3 amino acids: CASSLSAEQPQHF. The CDR3 DNA follows: TGTGCCAGCAGTTTATCGGCCGAACAGCCCCAGCATTTT.

The gene calls are TRBV15 and TRBJ2-3, with 8 bases aligning to TRBD2. V gave up 1 base and J gave up 4 bases; unmatched junction bases: 7. This CDR3 spans 16 amino acids. The germline V gene has CDR1 LNHNV and CDR2 YYDKDF (reference sequence). The CDR3 loop is CATSRGRLAGADTQYF. In nucleotides, the CDR3 is TGTGCCACCAGCAGAGGGAGGCTAGCGGGCGCAGATACGCAGTATTTT.

The chain has TRBV12-3 or TRBV12-4 and TRBJ2-5; 14 bases fit TRBD2. V was pared by 4 bases and J by 4 bases, with 11 bases of the junction left unmatched. CDR3 length: 18 residues. In DNA form, the CDR3 reads TGTGCCAGCAGTTATCCGGGACTAGCGGGAGTTTTTGGAGAGACCCAGTACTTC. Translated: CASSYPGLAGVFGETQYF.

This clonotype has a handful of counts. V gene TRBV29-1 combines with J gene TRBJ2-5; 11 nucleotides line up with TRBD2. The germline V gene encodes CDR1 SQVTM and CDR2 ANQGSEA. The ends lost 8 bases at V and 5 bases at J; junction bases unmatched: 19. This CDR3 spans 17 amino acids. CDR3 residues: CSHGTGRLAGIVETQYF. The DNA of the CDR3 is TGCAGCCACGGGACAGGGAGACTAGCGGGAATCGTGGAGACCCAGTACTTC.

The rearrangement uses TRBV6-5 and TRBJ1-4; D not resolved. The germline gives CDR1 MNHEY, CDR2 SVGAGI. V shed 5 bases and J shed 4 bases, with 11 bases lying between them. The CDR3 is 14 amino acids. CDR3 protein: CASSNWADNEKLFF. The CDR3 region has the DNA TGTGCCAGCAGTAATTGGGCGGATAATGAAAAACTGTTTTTT.

The rearrangement joins TRBV7-6 to TRBJ2-3; no firm D call. Trimming shortened V by 5 bases and J by 2 bases, and 11 bases separated the two germline ends. Germline assignment: CDR1 SGHVS and CDR2 FNYEAQ. The CDR3 covers 14 residues. The CDR3 DNA reads as TGTGCCAGCAGCAAAGGAGCAGACACAGATACGCAGTATTTT. It yields the protein CASSKGADTDTQYF.

This clonotype was observed a few times. The chain carries TRBV4-1 and TRBJ1-1; 9 bases are shared with TRBD1. V was clipped by 5 bases and J by 3 bases; unmatched bases: 7. Germline V gene data show CDR1 as MGHRA and CDR2 as YSYEKL. The CDR3 length is 15 residues. The CDR3 bases are TGCGCCAGCAGCTACCGGGACAGGGTTGACACTGAAGCTTTCTTT. This codes for CASSYRDRVDTEAFF.

As regards this clonotype: A read error may produce the germline difference seen at one junction end. The V and J genes are TRBV27 and TRBJ2-7, with 7 bases matching TRBD1. The CDR3 has 14 residues. The germline gives CDR1 MNHEY, CDR2 SMNVEV (reference sequence). The chain's CDR3 is CANSFRAGGYEQYF. The CDR3 DNA sequence: TGTGCCAACAGTTTCAGGGCAGGGGGCTACGAGCAGTACTTC.